This T cell receptor beta chain was identified in a study of T-cell memory formation after mild COVID-19. This CDR3 spans 12 amino acids. The V and J ends lost 7 bases and 6 bases respectively, with 9 bases between them. With constant-segment primers, 5'RACE yielded cDNA libraries of TCR alpha and TCR beta that carried sample barcodes and UMIs. TCRdb reanalysed the 5' RACE reads using MiXCR and keeps one entry per CDR3 protein. The sample contains approximately 350,000 distinct CDR3 sequences, approximately 14% of which appear only once. This chain connects TRBV12-3 or TRBV12-4 to TRBJ2-2; no definite D call. The specimen was PBMCs or a T cell subset sorted from them (not recorded which). This TCR came from a man younger than 35 who had mild COVID-19 (a few samples of this study predate the infection). Cell type and time point are not known. CDR3 nucleotide sequence: TGTGCCAGCACCCCCCTGTCCGGGGAGCTGTTTTTT. This translates into CASTPLSGELFF.